This TCR beta chain was documented in a study of blood T cell repertoires in COVID-19. Looking at the study overall: Spain, Italy and the United States supplied samples that represented acute and convalescent COVID-19. In each case, the material was cDNA or gDNA derived from T cells, B-cell-depleted T cells, or PBMCs.

The germline V gene has CDR1 SGHTA and CDR2 FQGNSA. The CDR3 covers 15 residues. The V and J ends lost 5 bases and 2 bases, in that order; junction bases with no gene match: 6. Source study methods: Estimation of nucleated cell counts relied on the amplification of reference gene primers. Sequencing was performed with immunoSEQ multiplex PCR; in TCRdb, only in-frame clones are kept and a portion is missing. V, J and clone size were drawn from that table, and D and trimming were deduced from the DNA. The sample lists roughly 280,000 clones; 87% were seen once. This receptor was taken from a woman between 45 and 60 years old who had recovered from COVID-19. This chain joins TRBV7-2 and TRBJ2-3; 8 nucleotides line up with TRBD1. The sample was peripheral blood. Written as DNA, the CDR3 is TGTGCCAGCAGCCACCGGGACAGGAACACAGATACGCAGTATTTT. Translated: CASSHRDRNTDTQYF.